Listed here are 9 T cell receptor beta chains from one sample, sequenced in a study of blood T cell repertoires in COVID-19. The repertoire was sequenced with immunoSEQ multiplex PCR; TCRdb's copy has only in-frame clones and lacks some. The data contain 150,000 to 200,000 clones, roughly 80% of them singletons. Material: PBMCs or T cells enriched from blood (not recorded which). The origin of the receptors is a man aged 50 or older who had recovered from COVID-19.

This chain connects TRBV4-2 to TRBJ1-1; D is uncertain. Looked up from germline, CDR1 is LGHNA and CDR2 is YNFKEQ. With 1 base removed from V and 8 bases from J, the gap between germline ends came to 20 bases. The CDR3 is made up of 16 amino acids. The CDR3 reads CASSQATSELSGEAFF. The CDR3 DNA sequence: TGTGCCAGCAGCCAAGCGACTTCAGAACTGAGTGGGGAAGCTTTCTTT.

The V and J genes are TRBV5-1 and TRBJ2-5, with 12 positions matching TRBD2. Germline loops: CDR1 SGHRS, CDR2 YFSETQ. Trimming took 2 bases from V and 5 from J; bases not matched to a gene: 10. This CDR3 region has 17 residues. The CDR3 spells CASSFTSGGYGGETQYF. CDR3 in DNA: TGCGCCAGCAGCTTTACTAGCGGGGGGTACGGTGGGGAGACCCAGTACTTC.

The chain recombines TRBV7-3 with TRBJ1-1; no definite D call. Trimming took off 2 bases at V and 1 base at J, with 8 bases between the two ends. This CDR3 region has 14 residues. The germline CDR1 and CDR2 sequences are SGHTA and FQGTGA. Written as DNA, the CDR3 is TGTGCCAGCAGCTTATACGCAGGGAACACTGAAGCTTTCTTT. Its translation: CASSLYAGNTEAFF.

This clone appeared a few times. The chain is built from TRBV10-2 and TRBJ2-7; 8 bases align to TRBD1. V dropped 7 bases and J dropped 6; count of bases not matched to a gene: 5. The CDR3 loop spans 12 amino acids. Looked up from germline, CDR1 is WSHSY and CDR2 is SAAADI. The DNA for the CDR3 is TGCGCCAGCACAACAGGGGGAAGCGAGCAGTACTTC. Residues: CASTTGGSEQYF.

The rearrangement uses TRBV6-5 and TRBJ1-2, with TRBD1 matching over 7 bases. V dropped 5 bases and J dropped 2; count of bases not matched to a gene: 5. The CDR3 loop spans 14 amino acids. Germline V lookup: CDR1 MNHEY, CDR2 SVGAGI. CDR3 amino acids: CASSPGTVNYGYTF. The CDR3, as DNA: TGTGCCAGCAGTCCCGGGACAGTAAACTATGGCTACACCTTC.

In its sample, this clone was seen a few times. The genes are TRBV29-1 and TRBJ2-1, with 9 bases fitting TRBD2. V gave up 4 bases and J gave up 9 bases; unmatched junction bases: 13. Germline V gene data show CDR1 as SQVTM and CDR2 as ANQGSEA. The CDR3 totals 15 residues. CDR3 DNA: TGCAGCGTTGGAAGAGCGGGGGGTCGAGCGGGTGAGCAGTTCTTC. It specifies CSVGRAGGRAGEQFF.

The chain links TRBV7-9 to TRBJ2-7, with a possible D match to TRBD1 (5 bases). This CDR3 region has 13 residues. The germline V gene encodes CDR1 SEHNR and CDR2 FQNEAQ (reference sequence). Between the trimmed V and J ends, which lost 5 bases and 1 base, there was a span of 9 bases. The CDR3 DNA reads as TGTGCCAGCAGCGCCAGGGTTTCCTACGAGCAGTACTTC. It translates to CASSARVSYEQYF.

V and J are TRBV16 and TRBJ1-2, with 7 bases identical to TRBD1. The junction had 16 bases not matched to a gene; V was cut back by 4 bases and J by 5 bases. Per germline, CDR1 KGHSY and CDR2 FQNENV. CDR3 size: 17 residues. The chain's CDR3 is CASSPRSQGVPIYGYTF. In DNA form, the CDR3 reads TGTGCCAGCAGCCCCAGGTCGCAGGGGGTTCCAATTTATGGCTACACCTTC.

V gene TRBV7-9 combines with J gene TRBJ1-6; 9 bases fit TRBD1. Trimming removed 5 bases from V and 10 bases from J; junction bases left unmatched: 12. The V gene's germline CDR1 is SEHNR and CDR2 FQNEAQ (reference sequence). The CDR3 extends over 16 amino acids. CDR3 in DNA: TGTGCCAGCAGCCACCACCGGACAGGGGTTGAATCACCCCTCCACTTT. Protein: CASSHHRTGVESPLHF.